Shown below are 25 T cell receptor beta chains from a single sample sequenced in a study of T cells in localized non-small cell lung cancer. Assay: immunoSEQ multiplex PCR; the TCRdb copy retains only in-frame clones and omits some. This sample carries about 40,000 clones, approximately 88% of them seen once, and the ten largest clones take 2.7%. This material consisted of peripheral blood, taken before any cancer treatment. The receptors originated from a woman aged 35-75 years with stage I lung adenocarcinoma.

The chain couples TRBV7-9 to TRBJ2-1, with a weak D call TRBD2 (5 bases). This CDR3 is built from 18 residues. Germline V gives CDR1 SEHNR, CDR2 FQNEAQ (reference sequence). The ends were cut back, 5 bases at V and 4 bases at J, with 24 bases in the middle. CDR3 protein: CASSPPEGRAERYNEQFF. CDR3 nucleotide sequence: TGTGCCAGCAGCCCACCCGAGGGTCGGGCTGAACGTTACAATGAGCAGTTCTTC.

The chain links TRBV7-8 to TRBJ2-7, with 11 bases identical to TRBD2. The ends lost 5 bases at V and 5 bases at J; junction bases unmatched: 8. Germline V gene data show CDR1 as SGHVS and CDR2 as FQNEAQ. CDR3 size: 15 residues. In DNA, the CDR3 is TGTGCCAGCAGCCCACTAGCGGGAGTCTATAACGAGCAGTACTTC. Its protein product is CASSPLAGVYNEQYF.

The chain is built from TRBV7-6 and TRBJ2-1; 9 bases are a match to TRBD1. The CDR3 is made up of 14 amino acids. Looked up from germline, CDR1 is SGHVS and CDR2 is FNYEAQ. V gave up 2 bases and J gave up 12 bases; unmatched junction bases: 8. The CDR3 sequence: CASSLMGQGSVQFF. The CDR3 DNA is TGTGCCAGCAGCTTAATGGGACAGGGCTCTGTGCAGTTCTTC.

The rearrangement links TRBV18 to TRBJ2-5; TRBD1 aligns across 7 bases. With V trimmed by 3 bases and J by 2 bases, 9 bases remained unmatched. The CDR3 has 16 residues. Germline lookup yields CDR1 KGHSH and CDR2 LQKENI. CDR3 amino acids: CASSPGLTTGQETQYF. The CDR3, as DNA: TGTGCCAGCTCACCCGGTCTCACGACAGGGCAAGAGACCCAGTACTTC. Full variable domain (remainder filled in from reference TRBV18 and TRBJ2-5): NAGVMQNPRHLVRRRGQEARLRCSPMKGHSHVYWYRQLPEEGLKFMVYLQKENIIDESGMPKERFSAEFPKEGPSILRIQQVVRGDSAAYFCASSPGLTTGQETQYFGPGTRLLVL.

CDR3 DNA sequence: TGTGCCAGCAGTCCCGTCTGGGATGGGGGGAATGAGCAGTTCTTC. This encodes CASSPVWDGGNEQFF. J is TRBJ2-1 and V is TRBV28, with D possibly matching TRBD2 (6 bases). CDR1 is MDHEN and CDR2 is SYDVKM in the germline V gene. Trimming took off 5 bases at V and 7 bases at J, with 18 bases between the two ends. The CDR3 has 15 amino acids.

The chain has TRBV6-6 and TRBJ1-2, with D possibly being TRBD1 (6 bases). CDR3 length equals 15 residues. Trimming shortened V by 8 bases and J by 5 bases, and 21 bases separated the two germline ends. CDR1 and CDR2 from the germline V gene are MNHNY and SVGAGI (reference sequence). CDR3 in DNA: TGTGCCAGCCGGACTAACCCGGACAGAAATTATGGCTACACCTTC. Residues: CASRTNPDRNYGYTF.

The table lists this clone with a few counts. The V and J genes are TRBV29-1 and TRBJ2-1; the D gene is possibly TRBD2 (7 bases). Germline V CDR1 and CDR2: SQVTM, ANQGSEA. V was pared by 5 bases and J by 5 bases, with 19 bases between. This CDR3 is 15 amino acids long. The CDR3 loop reads CSVPYGGAPDNEQFF. CDR3 DNA sequence: TGCAGCGTTCCTTATGGGGGGGCGCCCGACAATGAGCAGTTCTTC.

The chain links TRBV5-4 to TRBJ2-3, with 10 bases fitting TRBD2. With 0 bases clipped from V and 5 bases from J, the junction kept 6 bases outside the gene matches. The CDR3 extends over 16 amino acids. Germline lookup yields CDR1 SGHNT and CDR2 YYREEE (reference sequence). CDR3 protein: CASSLAGTSVQDTQYF. CDR3 nucleotides: TGTGCCAGCAGCTTGGCCGGGACTAGCGTGCAAGATACGCAGTATTTT.

The genes are TRBV7-3 and TRBJ2-1, with D unresolved. Trimming shortened V by 5 bases and J by 4 bases, and 15 bases separated the two germline ends. The CDR3 sequence is 15 residues long. The germline V gene encodes CDR1 SGHTA and CDR2 FQGTGA. Here the CDR3 DNA reads TGTGCCAGCAGCCCCGACACTGGGCCATACAATGAGCAGTTCTTC. This codes for CASSPDTGPYNEQFF.

This clone was observed a single time. The chain links TRBV28 to TRBJ2-3; D not certain. CDR3 size: 15 residues. Germline loops: CDR1 MDHEN, CDR2 SYDVKM. Between the trimmed V and J ends, which lost 6 bases and 2 bases, there was a span of 15 bases. The CDR3 spells CASSLPQTATDTQYF. CDR3 bases: TGTGCCAGCAGCCTACCACAAACAGCCACAGATACGCAGTATTTT.

This clone was detected a few times. The chain couples TRBV2 to TRBJ1-5, with TRBD1 matching 9 bases. The germline V gene has CDR1 SNHLY and CDR2 FYNNEI. V lost 8 bases to trimming and J lost 0 bases; unmatched junction nucleotides: 5. This CDR3 is 15 amino acids long. DNA of the CDR3: TGTGCCAGCGAGACAGGGGGAAGTAGCAATCAGCCCCAGCATTTT. This sequence encodes CASETGGSSNQPQHF. The full variable domain, in which reference TRBV2 and TRBJ1-5 provide the parts outside the CDR3, is EPEVTQTPSHQVTQMGQEVILRCVPISNHLYFYWYRQILGQKVEFLVSFYNNEISEKSEIFDDQFSVERPDGSNFTLKIRSTKLEDSAMYFCASETGGSSNQPQHFGDGTRLSIL.

The V call is TRBV10-3, the J call TRBJ1-3; no clear D. The CDR3 runs 13 residues. Germline CDR1 reads ENHRY; CDR2 reads SYGVKD. The V gene lost 5 bases and the J gene lost 2 bases, with 7 bases spanning the gap. CDR3 DNA sequence: TGTGCCATCAGTTCCCCACCTGGAAACACCATATATTTT. Its translation: CAISSPPGNTIYF.

V is TRBV29-1 and J is TRBJ2-7, with unresolved D. This CDR3 spans 13 amino acids. Looked up from germline, CDR1 is SQVTM and CDR2 is ANQGSEA. V shed 0 bases and J shed 4 bases, with 10 bases lying between them. The CDR3 here is CSVEEGPVYEQYF. As DNA, the CDR3 is TGCAGCGTTGAAGAAGGTCCGGTATACGAGCAGTACTTC.

The gene calls are TRBV29-1 and TRBJ2-3; D unclear. Trimming pared 4 bases from V and 0 bases from J, leaving 8 bases between. The CDR3 runs to 13 residues. Germline assignment: CDR1 SQVTM and CDR2 ANQGSEA. The CDR3 spells CSVGPTSTDTQYF. CDR3 sequence (DNA): TGCAGCGTTGGGCCAACTAGCACAGATACGCAGTATTTT.

The chain recombines TRBV27 with TRBJ1-4; TRBD1 matches at 10 bases. The CDR3 consists of 13 residues. Germline-derived CDR1 and CDR2 are MNHEY and SMNVEV (reference sequence). J gave up 8 bases and V 8 bases, and 5 bases lay outside the gene matches. The CDR3 is CASSRDRGEKLFF. CDR3 bases: TGTGCCAGCTCGCGGGACAGGGGAGAAAAACTGTTTTTT.

The rearrangement uses TRBV28 and TRBJ1-1; no clear D gene. The CDR3 loop spans 14 amino acids. Trimming stripped 6 bases from V and 5 bases from J, with 16 bases between. The germline V gene has CDR1 MDHEN and CDR2 SYDVKM. The CDR3 is CASSLPGPGTEAFF. CDR3 DNA: TGTGCCAGCAGCCTTCCGGGTCCGGGGACTGAAGCTTTCTTT.

The genes are TRBV5-1 and TRBJ2-7; 15 positions agree with TRBD2. Germline assignment: CDR1 SGHRS and CDR2 YFSETQ. CDR3 size: 18 residues. J was trimmed by 5 bases and V by 4 bases; bases with no gene match: 13. The CDR3 sequence: CASSPGTSGGSVWDEQYF. The CDR3, as DNA: TGCGCCAGCAGCCCGGGGACTAGCGGGGGGAGCGTATGGGACGAGCAGTACTTC.

The chain uses TRBV2 and TRBJ1-2, with a tentative D call TRBD1 (5 bases). CDR1 SNHLY and CDR2 FYNNEI come from the germline V gene. The length of the CDR3 is 15 residues. V was shortened by 0 bases and J by 7 bases, with 15 bases between the two germline ends. CDR3 in amino acids: CASSEALGPGLGYTF. As DNA, the CDR3 is TGTGCCAGCAGTGAAGCGCTTGGGCCAGGGCTTGGCTACACCTTC.

The chain is built from TRBV28 and TRBJ2-3; the D gene could be TRBD1 or TRBD2 (5 bases each). The V gene's germline CDR1 is MDHEN and CDR2 SYDVKM. This CDR3 is 16 amino acids long. The V end was cut by 8 bases, the J end by 2 bases, with 20 bases between. The CDR3, as DNA: TGTGCCAGCGGCACCTTCCCTGGGGGTACCACAGATACGCAGTATTTT. Translating it yields CASGTFPGGTTDTQYF.

This clone was picked up one time. This chain links TRBV5-4 with TRBJ2-1; 9 bases match TRBD2. V trimming: 6 bases; J trimming: 6 bases; junction bases outside the gene matches: 10. Germline CDR1 and CDR2: SGHNT and YYREEE (reference sequence). This CDR3 spans 15 amino acids. CDR3 loop: CASTLGASGANEQFF. The CDR3 nucleotides are TGTGCCAGCACCCTTGGGGCTAGCGGGGCCAATGAGCAGTTCTTC.

The chain couples TRBV19 to TRBJ2-2, with 7 bases that match TRBD1. This CDR3 contains 17 residues. Germline-derived CDR1 and CDR2 are LNHDA and SQIVND (reference sequence). J lost 2 bases, V lost 7 bases, and 13 bases had no gene match. CDR3 loop: CASNPPSGTDNTGELFF. CDR3 nucleotides: TGTGCCAGTAACCCCCCAAGTGGGACAGACAACACCGGGGAGCTGTTTTTT.

The chain is built from TRBV18 and TRBJ2-1, with D perhaps being TRBD1 or TRBD2 (5 bases each). The length of the CDR3 is 15 residues. V was cut by 2 bases and J by 5 bases, with 13 bases left in between. From germline, CDR1 is KGHSH and CDR2 LQKENI. The CDR3 DNA follows: TGTGCCAGCTCACCAGGGACCGAAAAAAACAATGAGCAGTTCTTC. It translates to CASSPGTEKNNEQFF.

The genes are TRBV30 and TRBJ2-2, with 10 bases aligning to TRBD2. The germline CDR1 and CDR2 sequences are GTSNPN and SVGIG (reference sequence). Trimming removed 6 bases from V and 4 bases from J; junction bases left unmatched: 11. The CDR3 is 16 amino acids. As DNA, the CDR3 is TGTGCCTGTGAACAGGGAATAGCGGGAGGCACCGGGGAGCTGTTTTTT. Encoded protein: CACEQGIAGGTGELFF.

This rearrangement joins TRBV7-9 to TRBJ2-2, with TRBD2 identical over 9 bases. The V and J ends lost 2 bases and 5 bases, in that order; junction bases with no gene match: 3. Germline V gene sequence: CDR1 SEHNR, CDR2 FQNEAQ (reference sequence). The CDR3 loop spans 15 amino acids. CDR3 residues: CASSLLAGETGELFF. CDR3 nucleotide sequence: TGTGCCAGCAGCTTATTAGCGGGAGAAACCGGGGAGCTGTTTTTT. The variable domain in full, completed from reference TRBV7-9 and TRBJ2-2, reads DTGVSQNPRHKITKRGQNVTFRCDPISEHNRLYWYRQTLGQGPEFLTYFQNEAQLEKSRLLSDRFSAERPKGSFSTLEIQRTEQGDSAMYLCASSLLAGETGELFFGEGSRLTVL.

The V call is TRBV27, the J call TRBJ2-2; 9 bases are shared with TRBD2. Germline V lookup: CDR1 MNHEY, CDR2 SMNVEV (reference sequence). There are 18 residues in the CDR3. Trimming at V came to 2 bases and at J to 4 bases, leaving 11 bases not matched to a gene. The CDR3 spells CASSLEVAGGSLTGELFF. DNA of the CDR3: TGTGCCAGCAGTTTAGAGGTCGCGGGAGGGTCCCTCACCGGGGAGCTGTTTTTT.